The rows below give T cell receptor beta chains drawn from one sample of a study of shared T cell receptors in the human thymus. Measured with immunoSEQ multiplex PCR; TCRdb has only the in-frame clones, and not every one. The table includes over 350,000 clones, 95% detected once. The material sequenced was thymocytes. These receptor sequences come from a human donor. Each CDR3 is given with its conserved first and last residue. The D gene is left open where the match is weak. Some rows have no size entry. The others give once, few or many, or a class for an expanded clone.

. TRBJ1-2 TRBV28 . TGTGCCAGCAGACCCCCAGGATCTAACTATGGCTACACCTTC CASRPPGSNYGYTF
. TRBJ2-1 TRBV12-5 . TGTGCTAGTGGTTTTTCCCCACAGGGGAGGCATGAGCAGTTCTTC CASGFSPQGRHEQFF
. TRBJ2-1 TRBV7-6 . TGTGCCAGCAGCTTATCAGGTCGGAGAAGTGATGAGCAGTTCTTC CASSLSGRRSDEQFF
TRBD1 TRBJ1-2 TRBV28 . TGTGCCAGCAGAACCGGGACAGGGAATTTCTATGGCTACACCTTC CASRTGTGNFYGYTF
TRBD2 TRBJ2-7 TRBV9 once TGTGCCAGCAGCGTAGGGGGGACTACGAACGAGCAGTACTTC CASSVGGTTNEQYF
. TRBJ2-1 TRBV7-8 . TGTGCCAGCAGGGACCGTTGGGCCGTCAATGAGCAGTTCTTC CASRDRWAVNEQFF
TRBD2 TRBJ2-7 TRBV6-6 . TGTGCCAGCAGGACGAGGGTAGCGGGAGCTTTGGACGAGCAGTACTTC CASRTRVAGALDEQYF
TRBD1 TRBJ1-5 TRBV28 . TGTGCCAGCAGTTTAGGGGGCCCGGACAGGGACATTAGCAATCAGCCCCAGCATTTT CASSLGGPDRDISNQPQHF
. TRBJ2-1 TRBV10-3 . TGTGCCATCAGTGAGTCGAAGTCTCCGAGCTCCTACAATGAGCAGTTCTTC CAISESKSPSSYNEQFF
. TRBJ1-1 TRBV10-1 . TGCGCCAGCAGTGGGCTGAACACTGAAGCTTTCTTT CASSGLNTEAFF
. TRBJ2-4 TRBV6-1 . TGTGCCAGCAGTGAAAACGGCCATCAGTACTTC CASSENGHQYF
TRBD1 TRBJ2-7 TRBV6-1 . TGTGCCAGCAGTGTCGGGCAGGGGGCGGATGAGCAGTACTTC CASSVGQGADEQYF
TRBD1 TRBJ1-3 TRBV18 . TGTGCCACCCACCCCGGGACAGGGAACTCTCGAGCATTT CATHPGTGNSRAF
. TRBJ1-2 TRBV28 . TGTGCCAGCACCACCGGGACGGGCTATGGCTACACCTTC CASTTGTGYGYTF
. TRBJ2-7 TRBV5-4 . TGTGCCAGCAGCTCTACTAGCCCTCTCTGGTACGAGCAGTACTTC CASSSTSPLWYEQYF
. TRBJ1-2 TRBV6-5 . TGTGCCAGCAGACCAGACGCAGGTGGCTATGGCTACACCTTC CASRPDAGGYGYTF
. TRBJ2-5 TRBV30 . TGTGCCTGGAGTACAGTGGATCCGACAGGCCCAAGGGGAGAGACCCAGTACTTC CAWSTVDPTGPRGETQYF
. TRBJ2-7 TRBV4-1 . TGCGCCAGCAGCTATACCGGGAAGGCGAACGTCAACGAGCAGTACTTC CASSYTGKANVNEQYF
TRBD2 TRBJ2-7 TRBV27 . TGTGCCAGCAGTTTTAGCTCTAGCGGGAGTGACGAGCAGTACTTC CASSFSSSGSDEQYF
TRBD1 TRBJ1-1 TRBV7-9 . TGTGCCAGCAGCTTAGTTTGTTCCCGGGACAGTGAAGCTTTCTTT CASSLVCSRDSEAFF
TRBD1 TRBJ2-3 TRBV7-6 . TGTGCCAGCAGCTTAGCGCAGGGACAGAGCACAGATACGCAGTATTTT CASSLAQGQSTDTQYF
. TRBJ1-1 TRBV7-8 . TGTGCCAGCAGCTTAGATTGGAGGGTGGTAGCTTTCTTT CASSLDWRVVAFF
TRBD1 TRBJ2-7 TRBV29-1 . TGCAGCGTTAAGGGAGGGGACAGGGCCTACGAGCAGTACTTC CSVKGGDRAYEQYF
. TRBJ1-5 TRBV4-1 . TGCGCCAGCAGCCAAACGCCTCACAGCAATCAGCCCCAGCATTTT CASSQTPHSNQPQHF
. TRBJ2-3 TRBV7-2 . TGTGCCAGCAGCTTACCGGCGCCCCGGGACGTCTCTCACACAGATACGCAGTATTTT CASSLPAPRDVSHTDTQYF
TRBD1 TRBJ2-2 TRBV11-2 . TGTGCCAGCAGCACCCGGGACAGGGGGCCTACCGGGGAGCTGTTTTTT CASSTRDRGPTGELFF
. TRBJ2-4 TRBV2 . TGTGCCAGCTATCGTGTGCCCGGCGCGGCCAAAAACATTCAGTACTTC CASYRVPGAAKNIQYF
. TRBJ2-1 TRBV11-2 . TGTGCCAGCAGCTCGACCCGGGGGTACTACAATGAGCAGTTCTTC CASSSTRGYYNEQFF
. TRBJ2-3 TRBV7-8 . TGTGCCAGCAGCTTAGCTCTGGTCCCCACAGATACGCAGTATTTT CASSLALVPTDTQYF
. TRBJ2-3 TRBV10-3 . TGTGCCATCACCCCCCAATGGCGTCAGGAGGCGGATACGCAGTATTTT CAITPQWRQEADTQYF
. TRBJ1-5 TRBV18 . TGTGCCAGCTCACCAGCCAGTAGCAATCAGCCCCAGCATTTT CASSPASSNQPQHF
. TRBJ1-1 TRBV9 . TGTGCCAGCAGCGCACCCCCACAGGGTATTGTGAGAACTGAAGCTTTCTTT CASSAPPQGIVRTEAFF
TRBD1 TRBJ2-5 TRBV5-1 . TGCGCCAGCAGCTTGGAACCCACAGGGGGCCGGGAGACCCAGTACTTC CASSLEPTGGRETQYF
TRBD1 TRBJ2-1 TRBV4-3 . TGCGCCAGCAGCCAAGGAGGGGGCCCTTACAATGAGCAGTTCTTC CASSQGGGPYNEQFF
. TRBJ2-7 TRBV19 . TGTGCCAGTAGCGGGGGCCTAGGTACCTACGAGCAGTACTTC CASSGGLGTYEQYF
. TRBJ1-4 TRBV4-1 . TGCGCCAGCAGCCAATGGCGGGCAGGGTCTAATGAAAAACTGTTTTTT CASSQWRAGSNEKLFF
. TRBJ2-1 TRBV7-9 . TGTGCCCGCGGCCCTAAGGGACTCGATGAGCAGTTCTTC CARGPKGLDEQFF
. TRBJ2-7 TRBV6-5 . TGTGCCAGCACCTCGGGCGCCTACTCCTACGAGCAGTACTTC CASTSGAYSYEQYF
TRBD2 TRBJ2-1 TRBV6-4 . TGTGCCAGCAGTGACTCAAAGCGGGAGGGCTCCTACAATGAGCAGTTCTTC CASSDSKREGSYNEQFF
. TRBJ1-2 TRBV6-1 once TGTGTCAGCAGTTGGGACGGGAACTATGGCTACACCTTC CVSSWDGNYGYTF
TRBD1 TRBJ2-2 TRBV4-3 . TGCGCCAGCAGCCATGATCGACCGGGACAGGTTAACACCGGGGAGCTGTTTTTT CASSHDRPGQVNTGELFF
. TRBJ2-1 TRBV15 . TGTGCCACCAGGGAGGGGAATCGGAGGACCTACAATGAGCAGTTCTTC CATREGNRRTYNEQFF
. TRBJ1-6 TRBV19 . TGTGCCAGTAGCCGAACACAGGGAATCAATTCACCCCTCCACTTT CASSRTQGINSPLHF
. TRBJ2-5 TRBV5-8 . TGTGCCAGCAGCCCCGGGAAGGGGGGGTTGACCCAGTACTTC CASSPGKGGLTQYF
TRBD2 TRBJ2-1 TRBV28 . TGTGCCAGCAGTTGCGTACCTTGGAATAGCGGGTACTCCTACAATGAGCAGTTCTTC CASSCVPWNSGYSYNEQFF
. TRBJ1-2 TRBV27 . TGTGCCAGCAGACCCACAGAAAACTATGGCTACACCTTC CASRPTENYGYTF
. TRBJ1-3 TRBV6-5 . TGTGCCAGCAGTTACTCGGGCGGTGGGAACACCATATATTTT CASSYSGGGNTIYF
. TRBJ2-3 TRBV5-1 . TGCGCCAGCAGCGTGGATGATACGCAGTATTTT CASSVDDTQYF
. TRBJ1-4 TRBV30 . TGTGCCTGGAGCCTCCCGGAAAAACTGTTTTTT CAWSLPEKLFF